This T cell receptor beta chain appears in the sequencing data of a study of blood T cell repertoires in COVID-19. V lost 4 bases, J lost 5 bases, and 16 bases lay in between. In germline, CDR1 is SGHRS, CDR2 YFSETQ. This CDR3 is built from 14 residues. Assay: immunoSEQ multiplex PCR; the TCRdb copy retains only in-frame clones and omits some. The table shows 250,000 to 350,000 clones, with about nine tenths occurring only once. Source material: peripheral blood. This receptor was identified in a woman in her 50s who had recovered from COVID-19. The chain couples TRBV5-1 to TRBJ2-7, with D perhaps matching TRBD2 (6 bases). CDR3 sequence reads: CASSPGEVLDEQYF. In nucleotides, the CDR3 is TGCGCCAGCAGCCCGGGGGAGGTATTGGACGAGCAGTACTTC. The entire variable domain, with the rest obtained from reference TRBV5-1 and TRBJ2-7, is as follows: KAGVTQTPRYLIKTRGQQVTLSCSPISGHRSVSWYQQTPGQGLQFLFEYFSETQRNKGNFPGRFSGRQFSNSRSEMNVSTLELGDSALYLCASSPGEVLDEQYFGPGTRLTVT.